The next 20 T cell receptor beta chains were all read from a single sample in a study of blood T cell repertoires in COVID-19. Data came from immunoSEQ multiplex PCR; TCRdb stores just in-frame clones and leaves some out. Here the sample spans around 250,000 clones, about 80% being singletons. Input material: peripheral blood. These receptors came from a man aged 30-40 years who had recovered from COVID-19.

The chain uses TRBV27 and TRBJ1-2, with D possibly being TRBD1 (6 bases). The ends were cut back, 6 bases at V and 6 bases at J, with 14 bases in the middle. CDR3 length equals 13 residues. Looked up from germline, CDR1 is MNHEY and CDR2 is SMNVEV (reference sequence). CDR3 sequence reads: CASRKQGNDGYTF. The CDR3 DNA reads TGTGCCAGCAGAAAACAGGGTAATGATGGCTACACCTTC.

The chain has TRBV7-2 and TRBJ2-7, with 7 bases aligning to TRBD1. Germline V gene lookup returns CDR1 SGHTA and CDR2 FQGNSA. The CDR3 contains 14 residues. Trimming at V came to 1 base and at J to 4 bases, leaving 4 bases not matched to a gene. CDR3 protein: CASSLGPRGYEQYF. The DNA for the CDR3 is TGTGCCAGCAGCTTAGGTCCCAGGGGGTACGAGCAGTACTTC.

The chain couples TRBV4-2 to TRBJ1-2; D not certain. Germline V gives CDR1 LGHNA, CDR2 YNFKEQ. V was clipped by 1 base and J by 0 bases, with 15 bases between them. This CDR3 has 17 residues. This chain's CDR3 is CASSQGPQRASNYGYTF. The DNA of the CDR3 is TGTGCCAGCAGCCAAGGGCCTCAGCGGGCGTCTAACTATGGCTACACCTTC.

CDR3 DNA: TGTGCCAGCAGTCCCCGGGAGTCCAATCAGCCCCAGCATTTT. It translates to CASSPRESNQPQHF. The V gene is TRBV28, the J gene TRBJ1-5; D gene uncertain. V was shortened by 5 bases and J by 3 bases, with 11 bases between the two germline ends. CDR3 length: 14 residues. CDR1 and CDR2 from the germline V gene are MDHEN and SYDVKM.

V is TRBV6-5 and J is TRBJ1-1; 8 bases are shared with TRBD1. The CDR3 has 14 residues. V lost 10 bases, J lost 5 bases, and 12 bases stayed unmatched. Germline CDR1 and CDR2: MNHEY and SVGAGI. The CDR3 reads CATRQGMTGTEAFF. CDR3 sequence (DNA): TGTGCCACACGACAGGGGATGACGGGGACTGAAGCTTTCTTT.

The V and J genes are TRBV4-1 and TRBJ2-5; D is unclear. Trimming left V 3 bases short and J 2 bases short, with 7 bases between. The CDR3 runs 13 residues. Germline CDR1 is MGHRA and CDR2 is YSYEKL. CDR3 sequence reads: CASSQTWQETQYF. The CDR3 nucleotides read TGCGCCAGCAGCCAGACTTGGCAAGAGACCCAGTACTTC.

In this sample, this clone turned up once. In DNA form, the CDR3 reads TGTGCCAGCCGACAGGGGGCGGAAGGAGGCGAGCAGTACGTC. It codes for CASRQGAEGGEQYV. The rearrangement uses TRBV6-5 and TRBJ2-7; 10 bases line up with TRBD1. CDR1 MNHEY and CDR2 SVGAGI come from the germline V gene. Trimming cost V 8 bases and J 6 bases; bases outside gene matches: 10. The CDR3 contains 14 residues.

The rearrangement uses TRBV18 and TRBJ2-5; D is unresolved. This CDR3 region has 13 residues. Trimming took 2 bases from V and 5 from J, leaving 9 bases between them. The V gene's germline CDR1 is KGHSH and CDR2 LQKENI. The CDR3: CASSPGLRETQYF. CDR3 nucleotide sequence: TGTGCCAGCTCACCAGGGCTTCGGGAGACCCAGTACTTC.

The chain has TRBV6-5 and TRBJ2-7; the match to TRBD1 covers 11 bases. The CDR3 loop spans 15 amino acids. CDR1 is MNHEY, CDR2 SVGAGI, per germline. V gave up 6 bases and J gave up 1 base; unmatched junction bases: 5. DNA for the CDR3: TGTGCCAGCAGCCCGGACAGGGGGCCGTCCTACGAGCAGTACTTC. It is translated as CASSPDRGPSYEQYF.

Here the CDR3 reads CATDRDGTEAFF. In DNA, the CDR3 is TGTGCCACCGACAGGGATGGAACTGAAGCTTTCTTT. The chain employs TRBV15 and TRBJ1-1, with 7 bases identical to TRBD1. CDR1 and CDR2 (germline): LNHNV, YYDKDF (reference sequence). V lost 8 bases, J lost 5 bases, and 5 bases stayed unmatched. The CDR3 is 12 amino acids. Full variable domain (rest looked up from reference TRBV15 and TRBJ1-1): DAMVIQNPRYQVTQFGKPVTLSCSQTLNHNVMYWYQQKSSQAPKLLFHYYDKDFNNEADTPDNFQSRRPNTSFCFLDIRSPGLGDTAMYLCATDRDGTEAFFGQGTRLTVV.

This chain joins TRBV7-6 and TRBJ2-7; D perhaps matches TRBD1 (5 bases). The germline CDR1 and CDR2 sequences are SGHVS and FNYEAQ. The CDR3 sequence is 15 residues long. V dropped 3 bases and J dropped 3 bases, with 15 bases sitting between them. The CDR3 loop is CASSFGSQGFYEQYF. The CDR3 bases are TGTGCCAGCAGCTTTGGTAGCCAGGGATTCTACGAGCAGTACTTC.

The CDR3 DNA is TGTGCCAGCAGCGCGGGACAGGGGTATGAAAAACTGTTTTTT. It translates to CASSAGQGYEKLFF. V gene TRBV7-9 combines with J gene TRBJ1-4, with 10 bases matching TRBD1. V shed 5 bases, J shed 6 bases, and the junction held 3 bases outside the gene matches. The CDR3 loop spans 14 amino acids. The V gene's germline CDR1 is SEHNR and CDR2 FQNEAQ (reference sequence). The complete variable domain, with remaining parts taken from reference TRBV7-9 and TRBJ1-4, reads DTGVSQNPRHKITKRGQNVTFRCDPISEHNRLYWYRQTLGQGPEFLTYFQNEAQLEKSRLLSDRFSAERPKGSFSTLEIQRTEQGDSAMYLCASSAGQGYEKLFFGSGTQLSVL.

On this clone itself: One end of the junction varies from germline; a read error may be responsible. The chain couples TRBV7-9 to TRBJ2-5, with D possibly matching TRBD1 (6 bases). This CDR3 is built from 12 residues. The germline V gene has CDR1 SEHNR and CDR2 FQNEAQ (reference sequence). The CDR3 region is CASSFPDSPINF. The DNA of the CDR3 is TGTGCCAGCAGCTTCCCGGACAGCCCGATTAACTTC.

This chain uses TRBV7-6 with TRBJ2-6, with unresolved D. The germline V gene encodes CDR1 SGHVS and CDR2 FNYEAQ. The V and J ends lost 1 base and 9 bases respectively, with 4 bases between them. CDR3 length: 12 amino acids. CDR3 residues: CASSLDNNVLTF. The CDR3 DNA follows: TGTGCCAGCAGCTTAGACAACAACGTCCTGACTTTC.

The chain has TRBV28 and TRBJ2-5, with 8 bases aligning to TRBD1. Germline V gene data show CDR1 as MDHEN and CDR2 as SYDVKM. The V gene end was trimmed by 6 bases and the J gene end by 3 bases; junction bases not matched to a gene: 3. CDR3 size: 13 residues. For the CDR3, the DNA is TGTGCCAGCAGGACAGGGGCCGAAGAGACCCAGTACTTC. Its protein product is CASRTGAEETQYF.

The chain is built from TRBV10-2 and TRBJ1-2; no firm D call. Per the germline V gene, CDR1 is WSHSY and CDR2 is SAAADI. Trimming cost V 0 bases and J 7 bases, with 15 bases left between them. This CDR3 spans 15 amino acids. Here the CDR3 DNA reads TGCGCCAGCAGTGAGTCCCTCGGGAAAGGTGCTGGCTACACCTTC. Residues: CASSESLGKGAGYTF.

This chain uses TRBV6-5 with TRBJ2-7; possible D gene TRBD2, 7 bases. Germline CDR1 MNHEY, CDR2 SVGAGI. This CDR3 contains 14 residues. Trimming removed 8 bases at V and 6 bases at J, with 20 bases between. The CDR3 DNA is TGTGCCAGCGCTAGGGGGGGAGGGCGTTTCGAGCAGTACGTC. Its protein is CASARGGGRFEQYV.

This clone was recorded a few times. V gene TRBV12-3 or TRBV12-4 combines with J gene TRBJ2-7, with D perhaps TRBD1 (6 bases). V shed 5 bases and J shed 3 bases, with 11 bases lying between them. This CDR3 has 13 residues. For the CDR3, the DNA is TGTGCCAGCAGTCGACAGGACCTCTACGAGCAGTACTTC. Protein: CASSRQDLYEQYF.

The V and J genes are TRBV19 and TRBJ1-5; D remains ambiguous. Trimming took 3 bases from V and 5 from J, leaving 11 bases between them. The CDR3 extends over 14 amino acids. The germline CDR1 and CDR2 sequences are LNHDA and SQIVND (reference sequence). CDR3 sequence (DNA): TGTGCCAGTAGTATCCGACCGGGTGATCAGCCCCAGCATTTT. It translates to CASSIRPGDQPQHF.

This chain connects TRBV11-2 to TRBJ2-7; possible D gene TRBD1, 5 bases. The CDR3 has 12 residues. Germline loops: CDR1 SGHAT, CDR2 FQNNGV. The V end lost 6 bases, the J end lost 6 bases, and 12 bases lay between the germline ends. The CDR3 protein is CASRYYRGEQYF. The CDR3, as DNA: TGTGCCAGCAGATACTATAGGGGCGAGCAGTACTTC.